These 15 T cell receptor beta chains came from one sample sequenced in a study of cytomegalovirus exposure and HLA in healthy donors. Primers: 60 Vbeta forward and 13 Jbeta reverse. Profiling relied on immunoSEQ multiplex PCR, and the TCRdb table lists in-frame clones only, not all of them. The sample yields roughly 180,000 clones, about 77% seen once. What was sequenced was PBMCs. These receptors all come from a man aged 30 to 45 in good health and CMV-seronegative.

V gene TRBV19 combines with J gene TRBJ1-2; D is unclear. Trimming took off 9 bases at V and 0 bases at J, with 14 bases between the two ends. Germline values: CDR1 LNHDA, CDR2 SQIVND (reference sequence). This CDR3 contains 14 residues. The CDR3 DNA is TGTGCCAGCACTAAGGCGGGAGCTAACTATGGCTACACCTTC. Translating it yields CASTKAGANYGYTF.

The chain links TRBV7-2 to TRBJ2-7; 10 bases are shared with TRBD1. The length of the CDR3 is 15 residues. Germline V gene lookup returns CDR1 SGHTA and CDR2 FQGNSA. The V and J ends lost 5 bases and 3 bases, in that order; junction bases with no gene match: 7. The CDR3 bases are TGTGCCAGCAGCACAACGGGACAGGGGAGCTACGAGCAGTACTTC. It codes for CASSTTGQGSYEQYF.

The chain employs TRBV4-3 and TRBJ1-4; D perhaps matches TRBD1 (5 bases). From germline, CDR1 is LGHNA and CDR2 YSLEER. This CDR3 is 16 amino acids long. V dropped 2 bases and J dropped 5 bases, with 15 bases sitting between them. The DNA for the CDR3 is TGCGCCAGCAGCCAATTTCCGGGGGGGAAAAATGAAAAACTGTTTTTT. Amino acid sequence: CASSQFPGGKNEKLFF.

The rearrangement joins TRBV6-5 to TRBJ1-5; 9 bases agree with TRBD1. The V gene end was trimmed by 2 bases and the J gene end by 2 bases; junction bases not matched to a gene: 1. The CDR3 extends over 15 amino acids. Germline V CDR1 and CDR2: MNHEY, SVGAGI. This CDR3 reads CASSYGTGRNQPQHF. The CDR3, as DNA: TGTGCCAGCAGTTACGGGACAGGGCGCAATCAGCCCCAGCATTTT.

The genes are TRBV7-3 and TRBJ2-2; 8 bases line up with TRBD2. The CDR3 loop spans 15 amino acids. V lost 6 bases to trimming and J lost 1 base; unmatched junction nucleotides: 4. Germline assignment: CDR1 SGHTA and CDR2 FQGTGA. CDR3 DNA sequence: TGTGCCAGCAGTTCAGCGGGGGTGAACACCGGGGAGCTGTTTTTT. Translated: CASSSAGVNTGELFF.

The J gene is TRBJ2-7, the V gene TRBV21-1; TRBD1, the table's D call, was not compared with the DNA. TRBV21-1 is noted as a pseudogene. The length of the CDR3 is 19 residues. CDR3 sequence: CASSKVPPKTGTLSYEQYF. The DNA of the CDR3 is TGTGCCAGCAGCAAGGTCCCTCCAAAGACCGGGACACTCTCCTACGAGCAGTACTTC.

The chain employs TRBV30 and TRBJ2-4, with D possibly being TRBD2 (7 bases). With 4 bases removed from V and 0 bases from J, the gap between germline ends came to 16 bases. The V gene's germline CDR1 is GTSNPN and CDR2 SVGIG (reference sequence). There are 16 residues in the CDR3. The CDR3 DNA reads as TGTGCCTGGACCCAAGGGGGGGCCCTAGCCAAAAACATTCAGTACTTC. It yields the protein CAWTQGGALAKNIQYF.

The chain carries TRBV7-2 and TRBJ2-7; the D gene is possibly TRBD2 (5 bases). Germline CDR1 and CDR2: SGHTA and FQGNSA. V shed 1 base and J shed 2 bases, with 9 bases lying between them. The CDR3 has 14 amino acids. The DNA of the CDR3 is TGTGCCAGCAGCTTAGGGACTTTAACCTACGAGCAGTACTTC. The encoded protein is CASSLGTLTYEQYF.

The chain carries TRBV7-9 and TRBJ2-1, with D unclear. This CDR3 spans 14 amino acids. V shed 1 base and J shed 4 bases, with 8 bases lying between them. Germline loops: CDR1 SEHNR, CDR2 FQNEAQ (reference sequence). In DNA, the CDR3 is TGTGCCAGCAGCTTAGGGGCCGGATACAATGAGCAGTTCTTC. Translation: CASSLGAGYNEQFF.

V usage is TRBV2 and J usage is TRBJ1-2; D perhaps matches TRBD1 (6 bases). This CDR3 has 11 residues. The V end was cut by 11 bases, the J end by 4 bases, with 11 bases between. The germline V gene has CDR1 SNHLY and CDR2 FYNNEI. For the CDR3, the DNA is TGTGCCGGAGGACAGAGCTATGGCTACACCTTC. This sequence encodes CAGGQSYGYTF.

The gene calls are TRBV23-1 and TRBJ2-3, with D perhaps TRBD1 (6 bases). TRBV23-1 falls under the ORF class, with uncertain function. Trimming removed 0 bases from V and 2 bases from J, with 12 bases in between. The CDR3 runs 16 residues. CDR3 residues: CASSQSGGQTTDTQYF. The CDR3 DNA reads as TGCGCCAGCAGTCAATCGGGTGGACAGACCACAGATACGCAGTATTTT.

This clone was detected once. Written as DNA, the CDR3 is TGTGCCAGCAGCTTAGCGCCGAGTTCGAACACCGGGGAGCTGTTTTTT. It yields the protein CASSLAPSSNTGELFF. V is TRBV7-2 and J is TRBJ2-2; D not resolved. The V gene lost 0 bases and the J gene lost 0 bases, with 8 bases spanning the gap. Germline loops: CDR1 SGHTA, CDR2 FQGNSA. The CDR3 extends over 16 amino acids.

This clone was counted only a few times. The CDR3 spells CSVEDRGQGNTIYF. CDR3 sequence (DNA): TGCAGCGTTGAAGATCGGGGACAGGGAAACACCATATATTTT. The chain combines TRBV29-1 with TRBJ1-3, with 7 nucleotides matching TRBD1. V was pared by 0 bases and J by 4 bases, with 3 bases of the junction left unmatched. The CDR3 consists of 14 residues. Per germline, CDR1 SQVTM and CDR2 ANQGSEA.

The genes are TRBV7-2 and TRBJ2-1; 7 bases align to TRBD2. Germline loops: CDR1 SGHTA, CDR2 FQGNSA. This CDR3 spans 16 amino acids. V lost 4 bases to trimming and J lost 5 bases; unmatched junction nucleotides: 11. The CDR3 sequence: CASSSKTSSGNNEQFF. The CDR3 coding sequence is TGTGCCAGCAGCTCCAAAACGTCTAGCGGTAACAATGAGCAGTTCTTC. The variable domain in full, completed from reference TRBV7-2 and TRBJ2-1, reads GAGVSQSPSNKVTEKGKDVELRCDPISGHTALYWYRQSLGQGLEFLIYFQGNSAPDKSGLPSDRFSAERTGGSVSTLTIQRTQQEDSAVYLCASSSKTSSGNNEQFFGPGTRLTVL.

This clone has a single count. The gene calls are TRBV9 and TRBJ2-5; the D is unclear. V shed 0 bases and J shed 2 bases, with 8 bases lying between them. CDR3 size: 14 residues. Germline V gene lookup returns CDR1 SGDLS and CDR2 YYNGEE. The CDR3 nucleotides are TGTGCCAGCAGCGTAGGCGGAGAACAAGAGACCCAGTACTTC. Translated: CASSVGGEQETQYF.